This TCR beta chain came from a study of cytomegalovirus exposure and HLA in healthy donors. The study's findings and limits: The tendency of first-cohort TCR clusters to co-occur in the 120 validation repertoires was identified by a subsequent analysis.

The CDR3 is made up of 16 amino acids. V lost 0 bases, J lost 1 base, and 11 bases lay in between. Germline V gene data show CDR1 as MNHEY and CDR2 as SVGAGI. Sequenced by immunoSEQ multiplex PCR; TCRdb stores in-frame clones only, minus some. The top ten hold nearly 5% of the sample, which has more than 95,000 clones, about 82% seen once. Turning to this clone: Its antigen is as yet unknown.

This TCR derives from a man between 18 and 29 years old in good health and CMV-seronegative. The J gene is TRBJ2-3, the V gene TRBV6-5; weak D call: TRBD1 (6 bases). The sequenced sample was PBMCs. In nucleotides, the CDR3 is TGTGCCAGCAGTTACTCGAGGGGGAGCGGCACAGATACGCAGTATTTT. Translation: CASSYSRGSGTDTQYF.